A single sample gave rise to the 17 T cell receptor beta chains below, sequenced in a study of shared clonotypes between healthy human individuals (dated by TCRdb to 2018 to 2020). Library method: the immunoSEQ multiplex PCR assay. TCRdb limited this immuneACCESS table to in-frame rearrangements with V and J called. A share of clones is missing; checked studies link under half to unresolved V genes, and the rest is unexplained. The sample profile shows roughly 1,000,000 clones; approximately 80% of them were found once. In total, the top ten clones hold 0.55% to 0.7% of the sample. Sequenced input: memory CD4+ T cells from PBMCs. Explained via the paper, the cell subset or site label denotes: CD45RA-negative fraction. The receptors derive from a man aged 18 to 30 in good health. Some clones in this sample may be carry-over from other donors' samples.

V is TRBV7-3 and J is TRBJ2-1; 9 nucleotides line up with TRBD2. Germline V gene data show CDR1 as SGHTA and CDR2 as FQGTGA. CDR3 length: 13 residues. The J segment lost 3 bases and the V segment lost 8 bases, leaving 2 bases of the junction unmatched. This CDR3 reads CASGTSIYNEQFF. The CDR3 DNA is TGTGCCAGCGGGACTAGCATCTACAATGAGCAGTTCTTC.

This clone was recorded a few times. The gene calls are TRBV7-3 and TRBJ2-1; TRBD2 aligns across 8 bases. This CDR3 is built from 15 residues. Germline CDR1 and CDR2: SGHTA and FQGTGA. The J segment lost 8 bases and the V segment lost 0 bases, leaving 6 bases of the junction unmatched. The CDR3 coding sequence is TGTGCCAGCAGCTTAACCAGCGGGAGTACCCATGAGCAGTTCTTC. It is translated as CASSLTSGSTHEQFF.

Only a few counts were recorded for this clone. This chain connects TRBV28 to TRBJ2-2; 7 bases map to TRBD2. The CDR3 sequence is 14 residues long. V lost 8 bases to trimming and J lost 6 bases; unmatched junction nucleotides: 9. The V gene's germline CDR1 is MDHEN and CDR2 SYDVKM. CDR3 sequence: CASSGGSISGELFF. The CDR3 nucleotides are TGTGCCAGCTCGGGCGGGAGCATCTCCGGGGAGCTGTTTTTT.

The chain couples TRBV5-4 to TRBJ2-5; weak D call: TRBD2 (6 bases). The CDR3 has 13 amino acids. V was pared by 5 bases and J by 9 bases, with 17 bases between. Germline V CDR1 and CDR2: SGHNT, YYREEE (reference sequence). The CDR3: CASSRTGGLAQYF. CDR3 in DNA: TGTGCCAGCAGTAGGACTGGGGGGTTGGCCCAGTACTTC. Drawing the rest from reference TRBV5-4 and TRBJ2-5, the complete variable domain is ETGVTQSPTHLIKTRGQQVTLRCSSQSGHNTVSWYQQALGQGPQFIFQYYREEENGRGNFPPRFSGLQFPNYSSELNVNALELDDSALYLCASSRTGGLAQYFGPGTRLLVL.

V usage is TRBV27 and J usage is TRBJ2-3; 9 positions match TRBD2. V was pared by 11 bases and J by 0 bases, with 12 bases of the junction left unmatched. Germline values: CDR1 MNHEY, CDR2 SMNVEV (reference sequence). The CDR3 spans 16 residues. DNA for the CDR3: TGTGCCGGGGTATTCGGGACTAGCAGAAGCACAGATACGCAGTATTTT. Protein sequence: CAGVFGTSRSTDTQYF.

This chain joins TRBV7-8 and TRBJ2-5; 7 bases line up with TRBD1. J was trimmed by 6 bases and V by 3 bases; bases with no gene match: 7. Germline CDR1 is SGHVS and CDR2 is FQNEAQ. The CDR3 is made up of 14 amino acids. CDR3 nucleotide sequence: TGTGCCAGCAGCTTCGGCCGGGACAGCCAGACCCAGTACTTC. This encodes CASSFGRDSQTQYF.

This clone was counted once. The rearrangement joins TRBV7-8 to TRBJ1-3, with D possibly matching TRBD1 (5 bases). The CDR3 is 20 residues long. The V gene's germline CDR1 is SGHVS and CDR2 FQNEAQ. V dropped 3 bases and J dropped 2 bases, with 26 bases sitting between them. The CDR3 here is CASSFRTRTGGKTAGNTIYF. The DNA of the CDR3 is TGTGCCAGCAGCTTCCGTACGCGCACAGGTGGAAAAACGGCTGGAAACACCATATATTTT. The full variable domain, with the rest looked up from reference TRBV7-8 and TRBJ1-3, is GAGVSQSPRYKVAKRGQDVALRCDPISGHVSLFWYQQALGQGPEFLTYFQNEAQLDKSGLPSDRFFAERPEGSVSTLKIQRTQQEDSAVYLCASSFRTRTGGKTAGNTIYFGEGSWLTVV.

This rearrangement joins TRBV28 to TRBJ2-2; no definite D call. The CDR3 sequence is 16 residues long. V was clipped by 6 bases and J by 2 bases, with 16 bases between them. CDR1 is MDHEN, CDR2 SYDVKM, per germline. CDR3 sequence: CASSPLIHPNTGELFF. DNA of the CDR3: TGTGCCAGCAGCCCCCTGATACATCCAAACACCGGGGAGCTGTTTTTT.

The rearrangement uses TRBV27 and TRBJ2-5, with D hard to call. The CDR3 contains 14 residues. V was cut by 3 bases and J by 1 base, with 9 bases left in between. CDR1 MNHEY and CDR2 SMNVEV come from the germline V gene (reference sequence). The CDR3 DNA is TGTGCCAGCAGTTTCTACAGCTCCCAAGAGACCCAGTACTTC. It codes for CASSFYSSQETQYF.

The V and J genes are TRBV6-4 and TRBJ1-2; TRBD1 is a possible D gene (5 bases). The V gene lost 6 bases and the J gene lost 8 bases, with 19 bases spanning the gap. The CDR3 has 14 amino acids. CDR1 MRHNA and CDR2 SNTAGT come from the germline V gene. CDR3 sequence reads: CASSHTVRAGGYTF. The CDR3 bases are TGTGCCAGCAGCCACACCGTACGGGCAGGGGGCTACACCTTC.

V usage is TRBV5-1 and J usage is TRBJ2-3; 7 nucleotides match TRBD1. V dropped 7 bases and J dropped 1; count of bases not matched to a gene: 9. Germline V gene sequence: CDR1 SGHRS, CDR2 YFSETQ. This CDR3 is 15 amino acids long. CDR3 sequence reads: CASHRGRGGTDTQYF. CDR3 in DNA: TGCGCCAGCCACAGGGGCCGGGGTGGCACAGATACGCAGTATTTT.

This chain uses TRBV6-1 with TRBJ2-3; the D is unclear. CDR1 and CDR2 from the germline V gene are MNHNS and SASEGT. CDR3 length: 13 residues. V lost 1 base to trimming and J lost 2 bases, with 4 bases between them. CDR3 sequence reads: CASSEVYTDTQYF. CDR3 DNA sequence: TGTGCCAGCAGTGAAGTGTACACAGATACGCAGTATTTT.

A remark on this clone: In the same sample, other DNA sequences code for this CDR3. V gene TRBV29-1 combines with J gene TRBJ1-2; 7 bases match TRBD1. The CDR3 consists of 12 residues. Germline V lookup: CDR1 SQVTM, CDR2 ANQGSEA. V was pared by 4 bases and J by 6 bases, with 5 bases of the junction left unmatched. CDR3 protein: CSVVQGGDGYTF. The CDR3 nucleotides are TGCAGCGTTGTTCAGGGGGGGGATGGCTACACCTTC.

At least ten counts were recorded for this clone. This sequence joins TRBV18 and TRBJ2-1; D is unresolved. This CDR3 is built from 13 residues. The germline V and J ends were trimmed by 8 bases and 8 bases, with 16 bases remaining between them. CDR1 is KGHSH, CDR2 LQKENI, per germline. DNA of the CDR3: TGTGCCAGCCAACAATCCCCTGGCGATGAGCAGTTCTTC. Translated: CASQQSPGDEQFF.

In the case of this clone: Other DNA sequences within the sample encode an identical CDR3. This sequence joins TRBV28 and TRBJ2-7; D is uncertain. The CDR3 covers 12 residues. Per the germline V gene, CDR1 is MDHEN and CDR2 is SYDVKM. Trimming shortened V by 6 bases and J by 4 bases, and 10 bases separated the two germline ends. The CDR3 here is CASSLAGYEQYF. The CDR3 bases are TGTGCCAGCAGCCTCGCAGGATACGAGCAGTACTTC.

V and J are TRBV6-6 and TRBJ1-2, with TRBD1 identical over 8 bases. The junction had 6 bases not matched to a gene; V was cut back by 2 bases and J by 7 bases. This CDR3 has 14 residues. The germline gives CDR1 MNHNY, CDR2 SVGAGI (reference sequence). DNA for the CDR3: TGTGCCAGCAGTTACAGAGGACAGGGCGGTGGCTACACCTTC. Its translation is CASSYRGQGGGYTF.

The CDR3 spells CASSFLAPTGELFF. DNA for the CDR3: TGTGCCAGCAGCTTCCTAGCGCCCACCGGGGAGCTGTTTTTT. The chain couples TRBV11-2 to TRBJ2-2, with D possibly matching TRBD2 (6 bases). Trimming took 3 bases from V and 4 from J, leaving 9 bases between them. This CDR3 comprises 14 residues. Germline assignment: CDR1 SGHAT and CDR2 FQNNGV. Using reference TRBV11-2 and TRBJ2-2 for the parts outside the CDR3, the full variable domain is EAGVAQSPRYKIIEKRQSVAFWCNPISGHATLYWYQQILGQGPKLLIQFQNNGVVDDSQLPKDRFSAERLKGVDSTLKIQPAKLEDSAVYLCASSFLAPTGELFFGEGSRLTVL.